Listed here are 12 T cell receptor beta chains from one sample, sequenced in a study of blood T cell repertoires in COVID-19. Generated by immunoSEQ multiplex PCR, the TCRdb table keeps only in-frame clones and is missing some. In the table there are about 75,000 clones, around 90% of which are singletons. What was sequenced was peripheral blood. The source of these receptors is a human donor in a cohort sampled during active COVID-19.

The chain uses TRBV15 and TRBJ2-5; the match to TRBD2 covers 10 bases. The ends lost 0 bases at V and 3 bases at J; junction bases unmatched: 7. Germline CDR1 and CDR2: LNHNV and YYDKDF (reference sequence). The CDR3 runs to 17 residues. The CDR3 protein is CATSRDIASGGKETQYF. CDR3 coding DNA: TGTGCCACCAGCAGAGATATCGCTAGCGGGGGAAAAGAGACCCAGTACTTC.

The chain couples TRBV20-1 to TRBJ1-1; a possible D gene is TRBD1 (5 bases). Germline values: CDR1 DFQATT, CDR2 SNEGSKA (reference sequence). This CDR3 region has 11 residues. V was pared by 6 bases and J by 4 bases, with 9 bases between. As DNA, the CDR3 is TGCAGTGCCGGGACTTCCACTGAAGCTTTCTTT. Its protein product is CSAGTSTEAFF.

This chain joins TRBV5-1 and TRBJ2-7, with 11 bases identical to TRBD2. Germline-derived CDR1 and CDR2 are SGHRS and YFSETQ. CDR3 size: 16 residues. V shed 4 bases and J 0 bases; nucleotides not matched to a gene: 6. CDR3 protein: CASSTSSGGSSYEQYF. The DNA for the CDR3 is TGCGCCAGCAGCACCTCTAGCGGGGGGAGCTCCTACGAGCAGTACTTC.

The gene calls are TRBV20-1 and TRBJ2-1, with 9 positions matching TRBD2. CDR3 length: 14 amino acids. V was clipped by 3 bases and J by 6 bases; unmatched bases: 6. The germline gives CDR1 DFQATT, CDR2 SNEGSKA (reference sequence). CDR3 loop: CSASPAGGVNEQFF. The CDR3 DNA reads TGCAGTGCTAGTCCCGCGGGGGGGGTCAATGAGCAGTTCTTC.

This sequence joins TRBV3-1 (or the pseudogene TRBV3-2) and TRBJ2-3, with D maybe TRBD2 (6 bases). CDR3 length: 15 amino acids. The V end was cut by 0 bases, the J end by 4 bases, with 11 bases between. Germline CDR1 and CDR2: LGHDT and YNNKEL (reference sequence). CDR3 sequence (DNA): TGTGCCAGCAGCCAAGATACTAGCAGGGCAGATACGCAGTATTTT. It yields the protein CASSQDTSRADTQYF.

The chain joins TRBV6-5 to TRBJ2-1, with a tentative D call TRBD2 (7 bases). The germline CDR1 and CDR2 sequences are MNHEY and SVGAGI. The V and J ends lost 7 bases and 7 bases respectively, with 20 bases between them. The CDR3 length is 15 residues. CDR3 nucleotides: TGTGCCAGCACGAAGCGGGGAGGGGGGGCGAATGAGCAGTTCTTC. This codes for CASTKRGGGANEQFF.

The genes are TRBV5-4 and TRBJ1-1; perhaps TRBD1 as D (5 bases). CDR1 and CDR2 from the germline V gene are SGHNT and YYREEE (reference sequence). V lost 5 bases and J 1 base, leaving 12 bases between the germline ends. The CDR3 has 14 amino acids. As DNA, the CDR3 is TGTGCCAGCAGATCAGGGTCTCCGAACACTGAAGCTTTCTTT. Its translation is CASRSGSPNTEAFF.

This chain connects TRBV7-9 to TRBJ2-7, with 11 nucleotides matching TRBD2. Per germline, CDR1 SEHNR and CDR2 FQNEAQ (reference sequence). The CDR3 is 16 residues long. J lost 4 bases, V lost 4 bases, and 9 bases had no gene match. This CDR3 is CASSYSTSGGGYEQYF. In DNA, the CDR3 is TGTGCCAGCAGCTACTCTACTAGCGGGGGCGGGTACGAGCAGTACTTC.

V is TRBV7-9 and J is TRBJ1-3; D gene uncertain. CDR1 and CDR2 (germline): SEHNR, FQNEAQ (reference sequence). The CDR3 runs to 15 residues. With 0 bases removed from V and 0 bases from J, the gap between germline ends came to 6 bases. The CDR3 spells CASSLAFNSGNTIYF. For the CDR3, the DNA is TGTGCCAGCAGCTTAGCTTTCAACTCTGGAAACACCATATATTTT.

The rearrangement joins TRBV18 to TRBJ1-1; the D is unclear. V was clipped by 3 bases and J by 3 bases, with 17 bases between them. This CDR3 has 16 residues. Germline V lookup: CDR1 KGHSH, CDR2 LQKENI. The CDR3, as DNA: TGTGCCAGCTCACCCAATATGGTAGCCCCGGACACTGAAGCTTTCTTT. It encodes CASSPNMVAPDTEAFF.

The chain combines TRBV3-1 (or the pseudogene TRBV3-2) with TRBJ2-5; 9 bases agree with TRBD2. V shed 0 bases, J shed 5 bases, and the junction held 10 bases outside the gene matches. CDR1 is LGHDT, CDR2 YNNKEL, per germline (reference sequence). This CDR3 comprises 17 residues. The CDR3 reads CASSQEVSVAGAETQYF. DNA for the CDR3: TGTGCCAGCAGCCAAGAAGTTTCGGTAGCGGGGGCGGAGACCCAGTACTTC.

The chain uses TRBV19 and TRBJ2-1, with TRBD2 identical over 9 bases. The CDR3 runs 17 residues. CDR1 is LNHDA and CDR2 is SQIVND in the germline V gene (reference sequence). The V gene end was trimmed by 0 bases and the J gene end by 8 bases; junction bases not matched to a gene: 11. CDR3 nucleotide sequence: TGTGCCAGTAGTATAGATCAAGGACTAGCGAGAGTCGATGAGCAGTTCTTC. It specifies CASSIDQGLARVDEQFF.